The sequence of this T cell receptor beta chain was determined in a study of T cell clonality in common variable immunodeficiency. This clone appeared many times. Antigen: not known. With the read ending 3 residues before the CDR3 end, the germline J gene is used to fill in that end. Whole-study findings and limits: Fewer TCRbeta clones were shared among CVID subjects than controls. CVID patient heterogeneity limited repertoire-clinical complication correlations. Reportedly, TCR beta sequences from common variable immunodeficiency showed fewer deletions and N-nucleotide insertions.

Equal genomic DNA amounts from CVID and control samples were sequenced. Generated by immunoSEQ multiplex PCR, the TCRdb table keeps only in-frame clones and is missing some. The data list about 37,000 clones, none observed once; around 3% falls to the top ten. The length of the CDR3 is 13 residues. V was cut by 3 bases and J by 1 base, with 6 bases left in between. Per germline, CDR1 LNHDA and CDR2 SQIVND (reference sequence). The chain is built from TRBV19 and TRBJ2-5; D uncertain. This receptor was taken from a person aged 18 to 70 in good health. The material sequenced was peripheral blood mononuclear cells. This CDR3 is CASSMYTQETQYF. The sequenced CDR3 bases are TGTGCCAGTAGTATGTACACCCAAGAGACC.